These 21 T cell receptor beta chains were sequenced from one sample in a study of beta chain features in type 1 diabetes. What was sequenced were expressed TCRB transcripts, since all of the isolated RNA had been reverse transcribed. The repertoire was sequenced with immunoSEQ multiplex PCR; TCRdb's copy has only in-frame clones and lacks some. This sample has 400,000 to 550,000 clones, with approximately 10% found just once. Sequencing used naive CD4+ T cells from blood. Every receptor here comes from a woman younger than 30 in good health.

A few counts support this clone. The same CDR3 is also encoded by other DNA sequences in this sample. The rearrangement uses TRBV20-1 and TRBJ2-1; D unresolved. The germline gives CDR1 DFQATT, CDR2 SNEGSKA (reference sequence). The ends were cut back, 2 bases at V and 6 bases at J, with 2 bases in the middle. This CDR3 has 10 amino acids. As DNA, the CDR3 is TGCAGTGCTAGAATCAATGAGCAGTTCTTC. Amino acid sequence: CSARINEQFF.

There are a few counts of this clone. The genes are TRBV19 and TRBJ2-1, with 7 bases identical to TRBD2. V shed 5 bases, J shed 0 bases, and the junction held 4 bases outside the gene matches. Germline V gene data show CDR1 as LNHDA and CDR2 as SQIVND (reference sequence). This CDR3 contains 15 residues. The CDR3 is CASSGGLVSYNEQFF. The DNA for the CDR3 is TGTGCCAGTAGTGGCGGACTAGTCTCCTACAATGAGCAGTTCTTC.

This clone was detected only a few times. The CDR3, as DNA: TGTGCCAGACCACATGAACAGGGGGCAAACACTGAAGCTTTCTTT. Protein: CARPHEQGANTEAFF. The chain uses TRBV9 and TRBJ1-1; 9 nucleotides agree with TRBD1. The V and J ends lost 8 bases and 2 bases, in that order; junction bases with no gene match: 10. The germline V gene has CDR1 SGDLS and CDR2 YYNGEE. The CDR3 spans 15 residues.

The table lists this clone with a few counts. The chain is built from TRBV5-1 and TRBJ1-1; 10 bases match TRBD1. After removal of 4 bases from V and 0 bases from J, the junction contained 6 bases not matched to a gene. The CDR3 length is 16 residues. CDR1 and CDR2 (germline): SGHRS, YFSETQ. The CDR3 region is CASSRTGGFMNTEAFF. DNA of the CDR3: TGCGCCAGCAGCCGGACAGGGGGATTCATGAACACTGAAGCTTTCTTT. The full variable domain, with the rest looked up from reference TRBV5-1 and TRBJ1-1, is KAGVTQTPRYLIKTRGQQVTLSCSPISGHRSVSWYQQTPGQGLQFLFEYFSETQRNKGNFPGRFSGRQFSNSRSEMNVSTLELGDSALYLCASSRTGGFMNTEAFFGQGTRLTVV.

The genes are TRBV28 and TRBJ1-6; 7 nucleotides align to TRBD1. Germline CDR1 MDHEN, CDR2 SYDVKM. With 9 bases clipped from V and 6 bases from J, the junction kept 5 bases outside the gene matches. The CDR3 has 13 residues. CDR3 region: CASRGQINSPLHF. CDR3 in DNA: TGTGCCAGTAGGGGACAGATTAATTCACCCCTCCACTTT. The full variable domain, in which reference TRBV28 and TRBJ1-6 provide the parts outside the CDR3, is DVKVTQSSRYLVKRTGEKVFLECVQDMDHENMFWYRQDPGLGLRLIYFSYDVKMKEKGDIPEGYSVSREKKERFSLILESASTNQTSMYLCASRGQINSPLHFGNGTRLTVT.

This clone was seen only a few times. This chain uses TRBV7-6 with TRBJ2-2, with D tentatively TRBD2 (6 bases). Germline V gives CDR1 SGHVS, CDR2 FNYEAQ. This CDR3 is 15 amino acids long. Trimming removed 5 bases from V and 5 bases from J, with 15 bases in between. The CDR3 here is CASSPWPRGTGELFF. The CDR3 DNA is TGTGCCAGCAGCCCATGGCCCCGGGGGACCGGGGAGCTGTTTTTT.

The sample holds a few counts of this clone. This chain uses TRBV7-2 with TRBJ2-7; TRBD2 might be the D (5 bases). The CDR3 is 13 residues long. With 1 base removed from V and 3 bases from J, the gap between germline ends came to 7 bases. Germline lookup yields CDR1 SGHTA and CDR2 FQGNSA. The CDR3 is CASSLGGGYEQYF. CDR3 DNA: TGTGCCAGCAGCTTAGGCGGAGGCTACGAGCAGTACTTC.

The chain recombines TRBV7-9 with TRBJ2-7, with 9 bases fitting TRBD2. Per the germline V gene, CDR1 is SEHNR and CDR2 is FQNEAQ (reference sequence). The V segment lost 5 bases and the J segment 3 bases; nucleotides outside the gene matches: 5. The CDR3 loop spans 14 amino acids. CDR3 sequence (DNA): TGTGCCAGCAGCCGGCTAGCGGGGAGCTACGAGCAGTACGTC. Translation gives CASSRLAGSYEQYV.

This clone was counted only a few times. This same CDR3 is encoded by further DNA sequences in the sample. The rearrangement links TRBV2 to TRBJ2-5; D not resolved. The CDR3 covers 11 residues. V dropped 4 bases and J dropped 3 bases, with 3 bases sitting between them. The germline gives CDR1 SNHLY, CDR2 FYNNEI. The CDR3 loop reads CASSVEETQYF. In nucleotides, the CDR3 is TGTGCCAGCAGTGTAGAAGAGACCCAGTACTTC.

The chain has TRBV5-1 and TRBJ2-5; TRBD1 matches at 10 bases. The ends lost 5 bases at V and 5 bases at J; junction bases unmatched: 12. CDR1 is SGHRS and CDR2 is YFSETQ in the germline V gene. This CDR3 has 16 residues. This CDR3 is CASSNLPGQGTETQYF. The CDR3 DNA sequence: TGCGCCAGCAGTAATTTGCCGGGACAGGGGACGGAGACCCAGTACTTC.

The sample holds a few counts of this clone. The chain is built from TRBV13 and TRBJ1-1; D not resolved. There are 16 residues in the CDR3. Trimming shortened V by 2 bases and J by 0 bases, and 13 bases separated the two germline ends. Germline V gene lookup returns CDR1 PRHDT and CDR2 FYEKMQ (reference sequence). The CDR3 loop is CASSLRAGYMNTEAFF. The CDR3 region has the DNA TGTGCCAGCAGCTTACGTGCCGGCTACATGAACACTGAAGCTTTCTTT.

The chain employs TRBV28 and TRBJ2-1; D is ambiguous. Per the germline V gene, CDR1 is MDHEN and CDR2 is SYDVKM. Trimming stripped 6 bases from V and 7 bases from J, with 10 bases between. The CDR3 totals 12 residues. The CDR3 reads CASRKGWNEQFF. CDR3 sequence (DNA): TGTGCCAGCAGGAAAGGGTGGAATGAGCAGTTCTTC.

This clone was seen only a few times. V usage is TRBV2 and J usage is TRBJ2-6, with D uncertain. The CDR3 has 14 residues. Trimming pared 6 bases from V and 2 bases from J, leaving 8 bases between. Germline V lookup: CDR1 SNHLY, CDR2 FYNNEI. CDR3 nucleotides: TGTGCCAGCAGATGGGCGGCTGGGGCCAACGTCCTGACTTTC. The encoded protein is CASRWAAGANVLTF.

CDR3 amino acids: CASSFWRPSSGNTIYF. The CDR3 DNA is TGTGCCAGCAGCTTTTGGAGGCCTTCCTCTGGAAACACCATATATTTT. This chain joins TRBV7-9 and TRBJ1-3; no reliable D call. The CDR3 extends over 16 amino acids. The germline V and J ends were trimmed by 3 bases and 0 bases, with 12 bases remaining between them. Germline V CDR1 and CDR2: SEHNR, FQNEAQ (reference sequence). The complete variable domain, with remaining parts taken from reference TRBV7-9 and TRBJ1-3, reads DTGVSQNPRHKITKRGQNVTFRCDPISEHNRLYWYRQTLGQGPEFLTYFQNEAQLEKSRLLSDRFSAERPKGSFSTLEIQRTEQGDSAMYLCASSFWRPSSGNTIYFGEGSWLTVV.

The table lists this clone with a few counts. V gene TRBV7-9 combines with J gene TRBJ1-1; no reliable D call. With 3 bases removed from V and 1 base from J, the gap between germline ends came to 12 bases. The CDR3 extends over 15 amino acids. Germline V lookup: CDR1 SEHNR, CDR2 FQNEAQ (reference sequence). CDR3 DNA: TGTGCCAGCAGCTTGGGCCCGGTCCCGAACACTGAAGCTTTCTTT. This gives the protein CASSLGPVPNTEAFF.

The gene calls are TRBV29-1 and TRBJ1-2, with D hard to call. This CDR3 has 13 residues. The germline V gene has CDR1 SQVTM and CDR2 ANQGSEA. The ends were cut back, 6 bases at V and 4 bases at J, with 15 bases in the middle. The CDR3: CSVTSTAIYGYTF. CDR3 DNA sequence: TGCAGCGTCACGAGTACAGCTATCTATGGCTACACCTTC.

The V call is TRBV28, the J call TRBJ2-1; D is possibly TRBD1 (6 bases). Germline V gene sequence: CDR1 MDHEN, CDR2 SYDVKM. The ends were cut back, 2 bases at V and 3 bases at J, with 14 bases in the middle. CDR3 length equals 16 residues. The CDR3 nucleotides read TGTGCCAGCAGTTTAGTGGACAGAATAGTCTACAATGAGCAGTTCTTC. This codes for CASSLVDRIVYNEQFF.

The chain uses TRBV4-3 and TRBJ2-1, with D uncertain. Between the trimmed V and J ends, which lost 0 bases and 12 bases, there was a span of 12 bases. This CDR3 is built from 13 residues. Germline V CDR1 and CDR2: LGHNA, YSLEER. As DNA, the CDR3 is TGCGCCAGCAGCCAAGATCTTCGGATTCGGCAGTTCTTC. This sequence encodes CASSQDLRIRQFF.

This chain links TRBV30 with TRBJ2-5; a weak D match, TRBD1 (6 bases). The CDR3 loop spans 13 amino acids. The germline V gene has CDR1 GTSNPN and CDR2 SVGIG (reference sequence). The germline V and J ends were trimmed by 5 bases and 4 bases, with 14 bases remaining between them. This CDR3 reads CAWVPGVGETQYF. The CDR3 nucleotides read TGTGCCTGGGTCCCAGGGGTTGGAGAGACCCAGTACTTC.

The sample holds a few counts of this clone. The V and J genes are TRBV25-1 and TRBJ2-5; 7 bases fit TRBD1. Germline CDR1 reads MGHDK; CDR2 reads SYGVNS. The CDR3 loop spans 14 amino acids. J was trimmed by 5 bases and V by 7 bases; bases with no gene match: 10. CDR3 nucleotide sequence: TGTGCCAGCACTCCGACAGGGCACGGGGAGACCCAGTACTTC. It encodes CASTPTGHGETQYF.

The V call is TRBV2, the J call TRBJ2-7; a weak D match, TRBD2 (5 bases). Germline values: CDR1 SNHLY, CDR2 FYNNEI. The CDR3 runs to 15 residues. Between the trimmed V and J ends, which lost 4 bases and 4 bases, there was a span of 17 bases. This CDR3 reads CASSAETASGYEQYV. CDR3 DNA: TGTGCCAGCAGTGCCGAGACGGCCAGCGGATACGAGCAGTACGTC.